This TCR beta chain was captured in a study of T cells in Graves' hyperthyroidism and ophthalmopathy. Whole-study context: Peripheral blood was secured at the point of initial diagnosis, before any treatment. Study-wide findings and caveats: In blood, most of the thyroid clonotypes expanded above 0.001 were also present.

The sample holds many counts of this clonotype. The antigen is not known. Diagnosis relied on clinical symptoms, serum thyroxine and TRAb, thyroid ultrasound and orbital computed tomography. Amplification of TCR beta CDR3 regions was performed using RNA transcripts as template. The TCR CDR3 was amplified in a first-round RT-PCR using the HTBI primer set. TCRdb re-called the multiplex PCR reads with MiXCR, one entry per CDR3 protein. The sample consists of around 350,000 distinct CDR3 sequences, 19% of them appearing once. With 7 bases removed from V and 0 bases from J, the gap between germline ends came to 16 bases. The CDR3 sequence is 15 residues long. Looked up from germline, CDR1 is MDHEN and CDR2 is SYDVKM.

The clonotype comes from a woman in her late teens or twenties with Graves' hyperthyroidism. The sample consisted of blood. V is TRBV28 and J is TRBJ2-7; D could derive from TRBD1 or TRBD2 (5 bases each). The CDR3 sequence is CASIERGRTSYEQYF. CDR3 nucleotide sequence: TGTGCCAGCATCGAGAGGGGCAGAACCTCCTACGAGCAGTACTTC.